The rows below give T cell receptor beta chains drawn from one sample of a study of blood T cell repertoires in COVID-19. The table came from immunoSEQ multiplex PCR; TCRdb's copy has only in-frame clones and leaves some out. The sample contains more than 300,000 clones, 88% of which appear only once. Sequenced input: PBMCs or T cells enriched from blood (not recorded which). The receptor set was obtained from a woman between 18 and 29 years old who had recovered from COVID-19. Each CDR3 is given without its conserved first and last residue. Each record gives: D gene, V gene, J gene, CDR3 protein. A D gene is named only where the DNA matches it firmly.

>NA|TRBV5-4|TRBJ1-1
ASSFPGNTEAF
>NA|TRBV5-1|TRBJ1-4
ASSLAVQPNEKLF
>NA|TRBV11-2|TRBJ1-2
ASSQDEGTFNYGYT
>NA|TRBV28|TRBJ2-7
ASSPGISYEQY
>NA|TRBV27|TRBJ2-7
ASRVAVNGYEQY
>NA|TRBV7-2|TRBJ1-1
ASSSLTAMNTEAF
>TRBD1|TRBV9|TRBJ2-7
ASSGQTGVHEQY
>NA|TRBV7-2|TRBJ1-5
ASSLQPGSNQPQH
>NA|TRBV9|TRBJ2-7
ASGTGGWQY
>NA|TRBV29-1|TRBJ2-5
SVEGWEEETQY
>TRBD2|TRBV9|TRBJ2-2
ASSAPRGGTNTGELF
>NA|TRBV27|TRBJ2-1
ASSLSEVGNEQF
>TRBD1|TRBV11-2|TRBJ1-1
ASSLGQGMNTEAF
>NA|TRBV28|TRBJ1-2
ASSLNSGGGFYGYT
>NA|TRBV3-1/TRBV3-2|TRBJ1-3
ASSQVVGNTIY
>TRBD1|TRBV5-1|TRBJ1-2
ASSLGLAGQGATNYGYT
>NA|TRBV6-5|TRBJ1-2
ASLPENHGYT